Given below is one TCR beta chain in context. Its antigen is currently not known. Base quality data are lacking; no much larger clone is found one base away. This sample is part of a study of somatic mutations in cytotoxic T cells in rheumatoid arthritis (dated by TCRdb to the late 2010s). In the study overall: Before any treatment started and right after they were diagnosed, patients gave peripheral blood samples (approximately 33 ml EDTA). Some T-cell populations stained with V beta antibodies were sorted by flow on a FACSAria II or Sony SH800 to nearly 100% purity, with sorted V beta1+ cells additionally subjected to TCRB sequencing. The median ages of the patient and control groups were essentially identical. Whether expanded CD8+ T-cell clones in untreated, newly diagnosed rheumatoid arthritis carry somatic mutations was the study question, and clonality was characterized with TCRB deep sequencing. For roughly 61 rheumatoid arthritis patients and 20 healthy controls, TCRB deep sequencing was carried out. What the research found in general, with its limitations: The expanded CD8+ clones had unknown antigen targets, and not appearing in virus-specific databases did not rule out that they were virus-specific. The slight underrepresentation of TRBV07 in patients was not corrected for multiple comparisons. An increase of CD8+ clonality with age was seen in patients (Spearman r ≈ 0.49) but not in healthy controls. There was no significant difference in CD8+ T-cell clonality between rheumatoid arthritis patients and age-matched healthy controls. The largest CD8+ clone made up more than 20% of CD8+ cells in about an eighth of the 65 patients, and blood and synovial fluid shared several identical CD8+ TCRB sequences.

CD4+ and CD8+ cells were isolated by positive magnetic bead selection on an AutoMACS, and purity was checked by flow cytometry. Initial screening for clonal expansions relied on flow cytometry with a TCR V beta antibody panel, after which sorted CD8+ fractions underwent TCRB deep sequencing for characterization. Peripheral blood mononuclear cells were obtained using density gradient separation with Ficoll-Paque PLUS. DNA was extracted from CD4-enriched, CD8-enriched or PBMC samples with Nucleospin Tissue or Tissue XS kits and quantified with a Qubit 2.0 fluorometer. TCRB CDR3 sequencing used the immunoSEQ assay on genomic DNA. Per the source publication's procedure: Patient CD8+ clones larger than 1% were compared against published virus-specific TCRB sequences, and only a few matched. Nothing other than productive TCRB rearrangements was included in the analyses. Clonality was expressed as a Shannon entropy-based productive clonality index, with each clone defined by a unique TCRB CDR3 sequence. To calculate repertoire overlap between two samples, the template counts of each clone were considered relative to each sample's total templates. A correlation with a Spearman r of roughly 0.6 was found between V-gene usage by flow cytometry and V-gene usage by TCRB sequencing. The clones in this table, taken by TCRdb from immuneACCESS, are in-frame only. Not every clone is retained; where verified, under half of the shortfall comes from an unresolved V gene, and the cause of the rest is unknown. Clonal size and the V and J genes are those of that table, whereas D and trimming came from the DNA. The sample table records around 15,000 clones; 65% to 75% of these occur just once. In total, the top ten clones hold 25% to 30% of the sample.

V and J are trimmed by 6 bases and 7 bases, and the gene matches miss 0 bases of the junction. Taken from the germline V gene, the CDR1 and CDR2 loops are SGHAT and FQNNGV. From the cysteine through the phenylalanine, the CDR3 covers 12 amino acids. Solely the CDR3 DNA is kept, with 36 bases framed from the first base. What was sequenced was CD8+ T cells sorted from blood. Here the chain combines TRBV11-2 and TRBJ2-1; a stretch of 10 junction bases matches TRBD2. This clonotype was sampled from an adult with rheumatoid arthritis. CDR3 loop: CASRLAGNEQFF. The DNA sequence is TGTGCCAGCAGACTAGCGGGGAATGAGCAGTTCTTC. The entire variable domain, with the stretches around the CDR3 drawn from the reference TRBV11-2 and TRBJ2-1 proteins, is EAGVAQSPRYKIIEKRQSVAFWCNPISGHATLYWYQQILGQGPKLLIQFQNNGVVDDSQLPKDRFSAERLKGVDSTLKIQPAKLEDSAVYLCASRLAGNEQFFGPGTRLTVL.